Below, 17 T cell receptor beta chains from the same sample are listed, as sequenced in a study of shared clonotypes between healthy human individuals. Some clones are missing from TCRdb's copy, which holds only in-frame ones; the method was immunoSEQ multiplex PCR. Of about 480,000 clones listed, 60% to 80% are singletons. The specimen sequenced was PBMCs. Source of these receptors: a woman between 40 and 55 years old in good health. Some clones in this sample may be carry-over from other donors' samples.

This chain uses TRBV12-5 with TRBJ2-7; D is unclear. Germline V gene data show CDR1 as LGHNT and CDR2 as FRNRAP. The CDR3 length is 12 residues. Trimming took 5 bases from V and 2 from J, leaving 7 bases between them. As DNA, the CDR3 is TGTGCTAGTGGTCATCCCACCTACGAGCAGTACTTC. The encoded protein is CASGHPTYEQYF.

The chain joins TRBV19 to TRBJ1-1; no clear D gene. CDR1 and CDR2 (germline): LNHDA, SQIVND (reference sequence). This CDR3 comprises 12 residues. With 5 bases removed from V and 3 bases from J, the gap between germline ends came to 7 bases. The CDR3 here is CASSPSYTEAFF. The CDR3 coding sequence is TGTGCCAGTAGTCCATCTTACACTGAAGCTTTCTTT. The variable domain in full, with the rest retrieved from reference TRBV19 and TRBJ1-1, is DGGITQSPKYLFRKEGQNVTLSCEQNLNHDAMYWYRQDPGQGLRLIYYSQIVNDFQKGDIAEGYSVSREKKESFPLTVTSAQKNPTAFYLCASSPSYTEAFFGQGTRLTVV.

The V and J genes are TRBV6-5 and TRBJ1-5; D is unresolved. The CDR3 runs to 15 residues. With 5 bases removed from V and 4 bases from J, the gap between germline ends came to 15 bases. The germline CDR1 and CDR2 sequences are MNHEY and SVGAGI. The CDR3 sequence is CASSAFDGENQPQHF. DNA of the CDR3: TGTGCCAGCAGTGCCTTCGACGGGGAGAATCAGCCCCAGCATTTT.

This clone has a single count. The chain recombines TRBV7-9 with TRBJ2-5; D is possibly TRBD2 (5 bases). Germline V gene data show CDR1 as SEHNR and CDR2 as FQNEAQ (reference sequence). Trimming cost V 5 bases and J 2 bases, with 15 bases left between them. There are 15 residues in the CDR3. The CDR3 reads CASSAGVAEQETQYF. Here the CDR3 DNA reads TGTGCCAGCAGCGCCGGGGTGGCGGAGCAAGAGACCCAGTACTTC.

A single count supports this clone. The chain recombines TRBV15 with TRBJ1-3; D unclear. Germline V lookup: CDR1 LNHNV, CDR2 YYDKDF (reference sequence). The germline V and J ends were trimmed by 5 bases and 0 bases, with 11 bases remaining between them. The CDR3 sequence is 15 residues long. The CDR3 reads CATSPRWASGNTIYF. The DNA of the CDR3 is TGTGCCACCAGCCCTCGCTGGGCCTCTGGAAACACCATATATTTT.

The chain carries TRBV27 and TRBJ2-7, with unresolved D. Germline CDR1 reads MNHEY; CDR2 reads SMNVEV (reference sequence). The V and J ends lost 0 bases and 3 bases respectively, with 6 bases between them. This CDR3 has 13 residues. This chain's CDR3 is CASSLSARYEQYF. DNA of the CDR3: TGTGCCAGCAGTTTATCTGCCCGCTACGAGCAGTACTTC.

This chain connects TRBV10-3 to TRBJ2-7; 7 bases agree with TRBD1. V gave up 6 bases and J gave up 1 base; unmatched junction bases: 3. Germline values: CDR1 ENHRY, CDR2 SYGVKD. The CDR3 totals 13 residues. In nucleotides, the CDR3 is TGTGCCATCAGCCGACAGGGATCCTACGAGCAGTACTTC. As protein: CAISRQGSYEQYF.

For the CDR3, the DNA is TGTGCCTGGAATCAGGGTAGCAGCACGAGGTCCTACGAGCAGTACTTC. Its translation: CAWNQGSSTRSYEQYF. The V gene is TRBV30, the J gene TRBJ2-7; D may be TRBD1 (5 bases). V lost 4 bases and J 1 base, leaving 20 bases between the germline ends. This CDR3 has 16 residues. The V gene's germline CDR1 is GTSNPN and CDR2 SVGIG (reference sequence).

The V call is TRBV18, the J call TRBJ1-1; D is ambiguous. Trimming stripped 4 bases from V and 4 bases from J, with 10 bases between. Germline-derived CDR1 and CDR2 are KGHSH and LQKENI. The length of the CDR3 is 13 residues. The CDR3 here is CASSLNRATEAFF. As DNA, the CDR3 is TGTGCCAGCTCACTCAATAGGGCCACTGAAGCTTTCTTT.

This sequence joins TRBV6-6 and TRBJ1-1; D is possibly TRBD1 (6 bases). The CDR3 is 14 amino acids. Between the trimmed V and J ends, which lost 7 bases and 1 base, there was a span of 13 bases. Germline values: CDR1 MNHNY, CDR2 SVGAGI (reference sequence). DNA of the CDR3: TGTGCCAGCAACATAGGGGGGGGGAACACTGAAGCTTTCTTT. Amino acids: CASNIGGGNTEAFF.

The gene calls are TRBV7-9 and TRBJ1-3, with D maybe TRBD1 (5 bases). V was clipped by 2 bases and J by 2 bases, with 16 bases between them. The CDR3 has 17 residues. CDR1 SEHNR and CDR2 FQNEAQ come from the germline V gene (reference sequence). The CDR3 nucleotides are TGTGCCAGCAGCTTACAAACCCCGGGACTTGCTGGAAACACCATATATTTT. This translates into CASSLQTPGLAGNTIYF.

V gene TRBV29-1 combines with J gene TRBJ2-1; 8 nucleotides line up with TRBD2. V lost 8 bases, J lost 9 bases, and 15 bases stayed unmatched. CDR1 SQVTM and CDR2 ANQGSEA come from the germline V gene. This CDR3 has 14 residues. CDR3 DNA sequence: TGCAGCAGCGAGGTCAGCGGGAGATATGGTGAGCAGTTCTTC. Protein product: CSSEVSGRYGEQFF.

This clone was observed a few times. V gene TRBV19 combines with J gene TRBJ2-1; tentatively, D is TRBD2 (6 bases). The CDR3 runs to 15 residues. Trimming shortened V by 6 bases and J by 6 bases, and 18 bases separated the two germline ends. Germline V gives CDR1 LNHDA, CDR2 SQIVND (reference sequence). The DNA for the CDR3 is TGTGCCAGTAGCAACGATGTACTAGCTCCCAATGAGCAGTTCTTC. Protein product: CASSNDVLAPNEQFF.

The chain is built from TRBV7-9 and TRBJ2-3, with D hard to call. The CDR3 extends over 13 amino acids. The germline CDR1 and CDR2 sequences are SEHNR and FQNEAQ (reference sequence). With 3 bases removed from V and 2 bases from J, the gap between germline ends came to 6 bases. CDR3 sequence reads: CASSFYDTDTQYF. The CDR3, as DNA: TGTGCCAGCAGCTTTTATGACACAGATACGCAGTATTTT.

The chain combines TRBV4-1 with TRBJ1-1; possible D gene TRBD1, 5 bases. The CDR3 sequence is 15 residues long. Germline CDR1 reads MGHRA; CDR2 reads YSYEKL. V was trimmed by 0 bases and J by 4 bases, leaving 12 bases between them. The CDR3 nucleotides are TGCGCCAGCAGCCAAGATGTTCGGGGGGGCACTGAAGCTTTCTTT. It encodes CASSQDVRGGTEAFF.

The V gene is TRBV29-1, the J gene TRBJ2-1; TRBD2 matches 9 bases. The CDR3 has 13 amino acids. Germline CDR1 and CDR2: SQVTM and ANQGSEA. The V gene end was trimmed by 5 bases and the J gene end by 3 bases; junction bases not matched to a gene: 2. The CDR3 protein is CSVRSGSYNEQFF. The DNA of the CDR3 is TGCAGCGTTCGTAGCGGGAGCTACAATGAGCAGTTCTTC.

This chain connects TRBV7-8 to TRBJ2-2, with TRBD1 matching over 7 bases. Germline V gives CDR1 SGHVS, CDR2 FQNEAQ. J was trimmed by 4 bases and V by 2 bases; bases with no gene match: 13. This CDR3 region has 18 residues. The CDR3 loop reads CASSLHAPGQQATGELFF. In nucleotides, the CDR3 is TGTGCCAGCAGCTTACACGCACCGGGACAGCAAGCCACCGGGGAGCTGTTTTTT.